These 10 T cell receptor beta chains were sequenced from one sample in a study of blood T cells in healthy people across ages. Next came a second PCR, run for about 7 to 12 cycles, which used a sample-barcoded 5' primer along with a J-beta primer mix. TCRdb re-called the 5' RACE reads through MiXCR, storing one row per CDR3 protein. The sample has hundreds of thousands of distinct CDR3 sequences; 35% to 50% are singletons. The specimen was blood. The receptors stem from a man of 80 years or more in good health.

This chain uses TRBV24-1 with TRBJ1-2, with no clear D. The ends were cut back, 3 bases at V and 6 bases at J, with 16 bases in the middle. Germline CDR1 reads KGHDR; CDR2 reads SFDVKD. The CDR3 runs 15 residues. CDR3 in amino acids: CATSDASGTIHGYTF. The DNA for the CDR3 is TGTGCCACCAGTGATGCCTCCGGCACCATTCATGGCTACACCTTC.

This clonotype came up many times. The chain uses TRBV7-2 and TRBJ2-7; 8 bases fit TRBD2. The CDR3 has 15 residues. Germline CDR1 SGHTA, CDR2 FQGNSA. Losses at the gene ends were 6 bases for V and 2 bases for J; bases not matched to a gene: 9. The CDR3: CASSPSGSYTYEQYF. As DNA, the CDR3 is TGTGCCAGCAGTCCAAGCGGGAGTTATACCTACGAGCAGTACTTC.

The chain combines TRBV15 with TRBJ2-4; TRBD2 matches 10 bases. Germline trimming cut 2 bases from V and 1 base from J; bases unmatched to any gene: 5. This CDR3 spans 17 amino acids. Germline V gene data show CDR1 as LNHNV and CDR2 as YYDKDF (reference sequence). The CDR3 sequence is CATSRSSGSSAKNIQYF. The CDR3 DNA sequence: TGTGCCACCAGCAGATCTAGCGGGAGTTCTGCCAAAAACATTCAGTACTTC.

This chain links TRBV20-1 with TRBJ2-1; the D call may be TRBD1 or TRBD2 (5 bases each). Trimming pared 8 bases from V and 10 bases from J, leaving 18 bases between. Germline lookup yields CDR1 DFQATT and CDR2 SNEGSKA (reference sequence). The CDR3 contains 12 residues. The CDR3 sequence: CSPRRDPGEQFF. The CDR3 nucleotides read TGCAGTCCCCGCCGGGACCCGGGCGAGCAGTTCTTC.

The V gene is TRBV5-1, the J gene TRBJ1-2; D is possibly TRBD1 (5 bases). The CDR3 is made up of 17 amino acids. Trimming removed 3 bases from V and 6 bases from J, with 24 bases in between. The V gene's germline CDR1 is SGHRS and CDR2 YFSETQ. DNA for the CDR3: TGCGCCAGCAGCTGGACGACGGGACGGGGCCGTTTGGATGGCTACACCTTC. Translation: CASSWTTGRGRLDGYTF.

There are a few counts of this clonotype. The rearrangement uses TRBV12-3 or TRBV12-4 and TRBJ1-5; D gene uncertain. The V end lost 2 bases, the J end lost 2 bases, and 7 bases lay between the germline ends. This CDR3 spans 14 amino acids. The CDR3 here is CASSLTPGNQPQHF. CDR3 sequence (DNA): TGTGCCAGCAGTTTAACACCGGGCAATCAGCCCCAGCATTTT.

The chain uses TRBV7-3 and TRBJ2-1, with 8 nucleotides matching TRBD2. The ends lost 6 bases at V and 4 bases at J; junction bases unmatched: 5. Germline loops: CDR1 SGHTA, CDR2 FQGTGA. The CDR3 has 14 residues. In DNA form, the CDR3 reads TGTGCCAGCAGTCTGGGACTAGAGTACAATGAGCAGTTCTTC. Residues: CASSLGLEYNEQFF.

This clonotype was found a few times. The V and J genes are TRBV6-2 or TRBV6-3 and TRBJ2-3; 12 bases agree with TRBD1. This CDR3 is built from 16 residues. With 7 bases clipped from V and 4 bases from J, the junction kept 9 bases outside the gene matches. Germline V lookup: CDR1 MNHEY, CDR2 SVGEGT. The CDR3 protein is CASTPVGTGGADTQYF. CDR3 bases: TGTGCCAGCACCCCCGTTGGGACAGGGGGCGCAGATACGCAGTATTTT.

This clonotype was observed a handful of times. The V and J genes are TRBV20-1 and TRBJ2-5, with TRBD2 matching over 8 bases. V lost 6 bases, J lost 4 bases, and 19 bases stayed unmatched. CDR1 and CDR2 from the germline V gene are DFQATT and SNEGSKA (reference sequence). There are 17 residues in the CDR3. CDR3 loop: CSAIPGKREWQVETQYF. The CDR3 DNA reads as TGCAGTGCGATACCGGGGAAGCGGGAGTGGCAGGTAGAGACCCAGTACTTC.

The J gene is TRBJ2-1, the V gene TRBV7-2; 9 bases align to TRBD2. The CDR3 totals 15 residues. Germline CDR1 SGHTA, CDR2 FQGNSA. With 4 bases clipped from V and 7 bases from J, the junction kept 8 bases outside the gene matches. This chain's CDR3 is CASSSSSGKGNEQFF. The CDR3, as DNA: TGTGCCAGCAGCTCATCTAGCGGGAAGGGAAATGAGCAGTTCTTC. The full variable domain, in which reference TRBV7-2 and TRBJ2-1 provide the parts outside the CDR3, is GAGVSQSPSNKVTEKGKDVELRCDPISGHTALYWYRQSLGQGLEFLIYFQGNSAPDKSGLPSDRFSAERTGGSVSTLTIQRTQQEDSAVYLCASSSSSGKGNEQFFGPGTRLTVL.